The present entry profiles one TCR beta chain with its context. Its target is not known. A much more abundant neighbour one base away suggests this may be a read error. With iRepertoire HTBI primers and Arm-PCR of CDR3 regions, TCR beta libraries were built. Each CDR3 protein is one row after TCRdb ran MiXCR on the multiplex PCR reads. The sample holds 400,000 to 650,000 distinct CDR3 sequences, roughly 16% seen once. From germline, CDR1 is MGHDK and CDR2 SYGVNS. The CDR3 contains 15 residues. V gave up 1 base and J gave up 10 bases, with 19 bases separating them. Time point noted: newly diagnosed GD, antithyroid drugs for less than 3 months. From RNA extracted from PBMCs, the TCR library was made. Diagnosis followed American Thyroid Association guidelines for Graves' disease. This sample stems from a study of regulatory T cells in long-lasting Graves disease. Broader study findings: New patients shared roughly 960 public clonotypes, and persistent patients shared more, with about 2,700.

The same sample was also studied in work on T cells in Graves' hyperthyroidism and ophthalmopathy. That paper states: Diagnosing involved the use of clinical symptoms, serum thyroxine and TRAb, thyroid ultrasound and orbital computed tomography. The model forecast ophthalmopathy, anticipating it by a median around 6.5 months before onset.

The specimen comprised peripheral blood mononuclear cells (PBMCs), sampled at new diagnosis, from a patient treated with antithyroid drugs. The chain carries TRBV25-1 and TRBJ1-2; tentatively, D is TRBD1 (6 bases). This clonotype was sampled from a woman between 40 and 65 years old with Graves disease. CDR3 loop: CASSESWARGSDYTF. The CDR3 coding sequence is TGTGCCAGCAGTGAATCATGGGCCAGGGGATCTGACTACACCTTC.